This T cell receptor beta chain was identified during a study of shared clonotypes between healthy human individuals. The repertoire was sequenced with immunoSEQ multiplex PCR; TCRdb's copy has only in-frame clones and lacks some. The repertoire includes 2 million to 2.5 million clones, about 92% of them detected once, and 0.39% sits in the top ten. Germline loops: CDR1 SGHKS, CDR2 YYEKEE (reference sequence). The V gene end was trimmed by 4 bases and the J gene end by 7 bases; junction bases not matched to a gene: 5. This CDR3 has 14 residues. Turning to this clone: Other DNA sequences in the same sample also yield this CDR3.

The rearrangement joins TRBV5-5 to TRBJ1-2, with 12 bases that match TRBD1. The receptor's source is a man between 18 and 35 years old in good health. Some clones in this sample may be carry-over from other donors' samples. The sequencing input was naive CD4+ T cells from PBMCs. This sample's subset: CD45RA+ positively selected. The CDR3: CASSLGQGAGGYTF. CDR3 coding DNA: TGTGCCAGCAGCCTGGGACAGGGGGCGGGTGGCTACACCTTC. Supplemented by reference TRBV5-5 and TRBJ1-2, the full variable domain reads DAGVTQSPTHLIKTRGQQVTLRCSPISGHKSVSWYQQVLGQGPQFIFQYYEKEERGRGNFPDRFSARQFPNYSSELNVNALLLGDSALYLCASSLGQGAGGYTFGSGTRLTVV.